The 20 T cell receptor beta chains below come from one sample, sequenced in a study of blood T cell repertoires in COVID-19. Profiled with immunoSEQ multiplex PCR; TCRdb holds only in-frame clones, not every one. Among a few hundred thousand clones listed, around 90% were seen once. What was sequenced was peripheral blood. The receptors were sampled from a man between 18 and 35 years old with COVID-19, enrolled during active disease.

This sequence joins TRBV25-1 and TRBJ1-3; D gene ambiguous. Trimming removed 4 bases from V and 0 bases from J, with 10 bases in between. CDR1 is MGHDK and CDR2 is SYGVNS in the germline V gene. The CDR3 has 15 residues. CDR3 DNA: TGTGCCAGCAGTGCCGCGGTACCCTCTGGAAACACCATATATTTT. This codes for CASSAAVPSGNTIYF.

The CDR3 reads CASSPQTSGDGNIQYF. In DNA form, the CDR3 reads TGTGCCAGTAGTCCCCAGACTAGCGGTGATGGAAACATTCAGTACTTC. The chain employs TRBV19 and TRBJ2-4; 9 nucleotides align to TRBD2. Per the germline V gene, CDR1 is LNHDA and CDR2 is SQIVND (reference sequence). With 5 bases clipped from V and 6 bases from J, the junction kept 11 bases outside the gene matches. This CDR3 contains 16 residues.

J is TRBJ1-6 and V is TRBV10-3; possible D gene TRBD1, 6 bases. The CDR3 is made up of 15 amino acids. Trimming removed 0 bases from V and 7 bases from J, with 10 bases in between. Germline loops: CDR1 ENHRY, CDR2 SYGVKD. CDR3 in DNA: TGTGCCATCAGTGAGTCCGGGCAGGGGAATTCACCCCTCCACTTT. Translating gives CAISESGQGNSPLHF.

The CDR3 is CASSLAVVTSYTGELFF. The CDR3 DNA follows: TGTGCCAGCAGCTTGGCGGTAGTGACTAGCTACACCGGGGAGCTGTTTTTT. The rearrangement links TRBV5-6 to TRBJ2-2, with 7 positions matching TRBD2. V lost 0 bases to trimming and J lost 3 bases; unmatched junction nucleotides: 8. The CDR3 spans 17 residues. Germline CDR1 reads SGHDT; CDR2 reads YYEEEE.

The DNA of the CDR3 is TGTGCCAGCAGTTACTCGACCCACAAGACTAGCGGTTACTACGAGCAGTACTTC. Translated, it gives CASSYSTHKTSGYYEQYF. V is TRBV6-7 and J is TRBJ2-7; the match to TRBD2 covers 9 bases. TRBV6-7 is an ORF, and what it does is uncertain. This CDR3 has 18 amino acids. The trim removed 0 bases at V and 3 bases at J, leaving 12 bases unmatched.

This clone was detected only once. The chain carries TRBV6-5 and TRBJ1-5, with D maybe TRBD1 (6 bases). CDR3 size: 15 residues. Germline V gene sequence: CDR1 MNHEY, CDR2 SVGAGI. V gave up 6 bases and J gave up 6 bases, with 18 bases separating them. The CDR3 region is CASRGYRGGPQPQHF. The DNA of the CDR3 is TGTGCCAGCAGAGGCTATAGGGGGGGACCTCAGCCCCAGCATTTT.

V gene TRBV3-1 (or the pseudogene TRBV3-2) combines with J gene TRBJ2-1; tentative D call: TRBD2 (7 bases). The V gene's germline CDR1 is LGHDT and CDR2 YNNKEL (reference sequence). V lost 0 bases and J 9 bases, leaving 12 bases between the germline ends. The CDR3 consists of 14 residues. This chain's CDR3 is CASSQDWGGREQFF. The CDR3 DNA follows: TGTGCCAGCAGCCAAGATTGGGGGGGGCGTGAGCAGTTCTTC.

This chain connects TRBV28 to TRBJ2-7; a possible D gene is TRBD1 (5 bases). Trimming left V 6 bases short and J 3 bases short, with 12 bases between. CDR1 and CDR2 (germline): MDHEN, SYDVKM. This CDR3 contains 13 residues. The CDR3 sequence: CASRPAGYYEQYF. CDR3 nucleotides: TGTGCCAGCAGGCCAGCAGGGTACTACGAGCAGTACTTC.

V is TRBV10-2 and J is TRBJ1-6, with TRBD1 matching 10 bases. The trim removed 6 bases at V and 10 bases at J, leaving 6 bases unmatched. The CDR3 is made up of 14 amino acids. The germline CDR1 and CDR2 sequences are WSHSY and SAAADI. CDR3 protein: CASSLRDRGSPLHF. In DNA, the CDR3 is TGCGCCAGCAGCCTCCGGGACAGGGGCTCACCCCTCCACTTT.

This chain joins TRBV5-1 and TRBJ2-5; TRBD1 agrees at 7 bases. Trimming cost V 7 bases and J 1 base; bases outside gene matches: 4. The CDR3 consists of 13 residues. The germline CDR1 and CDR2 sequences are SGHRS and YFSETQ. The CDR3 here is CASLRDSQETQYF. In DNA, the CDR3 is TGCGCCAGCCTCCGGGACAGCCAAGAGACCCAGTACTTC.

The rearrangement uses TRBV14 and TRBJ2-7; no clear D gene. The CDR3 has 13 residues. Germline-derived CDR1 and CDR2 are SGHDN and FVKESK. The V end was cut by 4 bases, the J end by 1 base, with 8 bases between. The CDR3 nucleotides are TGTGCCAGCAGCCCGCAGTCATCCTACGAGCAGTACTTC. This gives the protein CASSPQSSYEQYF.

The chain has TRBV9 and TRBJ2-3; 8 bases fit TRBD1. V shed 0 bases and J 2 bases; nucleotides not matched to a gene: 5. Germline-derived CDR1 and CDR2 are SGDLS and YYNGEE. The CDR3 is 16 residues long. The CDR3 reads CASSVAKTGDTDTQYF. For the CDR3, the DNA is TGTGCCAGCAGCGTAGCTAAGACAGGGGACACAGATACGCAGTATTTT.

V gene TRBV5-4 combines with J gene TRBJ2-7, with TRBD2 as a possible D gene (6 bases). The CDR3 is 13 residues long. Germline CDR1 SGHNT, CDR2 YYREEE (reference sequence). Trimming stripped 2 bases from V and 5 bases from J, with 11 bases between. The CDR3 DNA reads as TGTGCCAGCAGCTTCGGGACTCTCAACGAGCAGTACTTC. This gives the protein CASSFGTLNEQYF.

The gene calls are TRBV6-2 or TRBV6-3 and TRBJ2-7; 10 bases agree with TRBD2. The CDR3 covers 15 residues. The junction had 6 bases not matched to a gene; V was cut back by 4 bases and J by 3 bases. From germline, CDR1 is MNHEY and CDR2 SVGEGT. The CDR3 loop is CASSLGLAVYYEQYF. The CDR3 DNA follows: TGTGCCAGCAGTTTAGGACTAGCGGTTTACTACGAGCAGTACTTC.

This rearrangement joins TRBV2 to TRBJ2-7; D unclear. This CDR3 contains 14 residues. Germline CDR1 and CDR2: SNHLY and FYNNEI. Trimming left V 7 bases short and J 4 bases short, with 17 bases between. In DNA, the CDR3 is TGTGCCAGCATGGTAGAGGTCGAAACATACGAGCAGTACTTC. Protein: CASMVEVETYEQYF.

The CDR3 DNA sequence: TGTGCCAGCAGTTTAGCGGAGGTCGGGGAGCTGTTTTTT. It codes for CASSLAEVGELFF. The chain recombines TRBV12-3 or TRBV12-4 with TRBJ2-2, with TRBD2 as a possible D gene (5 bases). This CDR3 contains 13 residues. Trimming stripped 0 bases from V and 7 bases from J, with 6 bases between.

The CDR3 sequence is CASSRTGRTYEQYF. Written as DNA, the CDR3 is TGTGCCAGCTCTCGGACAGGAAGAACCTACGAGCAGTACTTC. The chain recombines TRBV2 with TRBJ2-7; 7 positions match TRBD1. The junction had 9 bases not matched to a gene; V was cut back by 8 bases and J by 2 bases. Germline CDR1 is SNHLY and CDR2 is FYNNEI. The CDR3 loop spans 14 amino acids.

In its sample, this clone was seen a few times. The chain couples TRBV19 to TRBJ2-1; perhaps TRBD1 as D (6 bases). Germline-derived CDR1 and CDR2 are LNHDA and SQIVND (reference sequence). The germline V and J ends were trimmed by 2 bases and 2 bases, with 10 bases remaining between them. This CDR3 spans 15 amino acids. DNA for the CDR3: TGTGCCAGTAGTATATCTCAGGGGCCCTACAATGAGCAGTTCTTC. Its protein is CASSISQGPYNEQFF.

The chain recombines TRBV7-9 with TRBJ1-1; TRBD1 matches 9 bases. Germline values: CDR1 SEHNR, CDR2 FQNEAQ (reference sequence). After removal of 5 bases from V and 3 bases from J, the junction contained 7 bases not matched to a gene. The CDR3 is 15 residues long. CDR3 residues: CASSLLGQGYTEAFF. CDR3 DNA: TGTGCCAGCAGCCTACTCGGACAGGGGTACACTGAAGCTTTCTTT.

The V call is TRBV27, the J call TRBJ2-1, with 8 bases aligning to TRBD2. This CDR3 is 15 amino acids long. V was clipped by 4 bases and J by 1 base; unmatched bases: 3. Germline CDR1 MNHEY, CDR2 SMNVEV (reference sequence). This CDR3 is CASSYGGASYNEQFF. The CDR3 nucleotides are TGTGCCAGCAGTTACGGGGGGGCTTCCTACAATGAGCAGTTCTTC.